The present T cell receptor (beta chain) was sequenced within a study of molecular identifiers for immune sequencing clone quantification. Via MiXCR, TCRdb re-called the PCR reads, giving one row per CDR3 protein. The table records around 460,000 distinct CDR3 sequences, around 23% of them present only once. CDR1 is SGHVS, CDR2 FQNEAQ, per germline. The length of the CDR3 is 14 residues. About this clonotype: The junction departs from the called germline gene at one end, perhaps through a read error.

The source material was naive CD8+ T cells from blood, with Jurkat cell RNA spiked in. Stated subset: FACS-sorted CD8+CD4-CCR7+CD45RA+ naive T cells. V gene TRBV7-8 combines with J gene TRBJ2-6, with no clear D. The sequence was collected from a human donor in good health. Some libraries in this study had Jurkat cell RNA spiked in. CDR3 in DNA: TGTGTCAGCAGCGATCTGGCCGGGGCCAACGTCCTGACTTTC. Its translation is CVSSDLAGANVLTF.